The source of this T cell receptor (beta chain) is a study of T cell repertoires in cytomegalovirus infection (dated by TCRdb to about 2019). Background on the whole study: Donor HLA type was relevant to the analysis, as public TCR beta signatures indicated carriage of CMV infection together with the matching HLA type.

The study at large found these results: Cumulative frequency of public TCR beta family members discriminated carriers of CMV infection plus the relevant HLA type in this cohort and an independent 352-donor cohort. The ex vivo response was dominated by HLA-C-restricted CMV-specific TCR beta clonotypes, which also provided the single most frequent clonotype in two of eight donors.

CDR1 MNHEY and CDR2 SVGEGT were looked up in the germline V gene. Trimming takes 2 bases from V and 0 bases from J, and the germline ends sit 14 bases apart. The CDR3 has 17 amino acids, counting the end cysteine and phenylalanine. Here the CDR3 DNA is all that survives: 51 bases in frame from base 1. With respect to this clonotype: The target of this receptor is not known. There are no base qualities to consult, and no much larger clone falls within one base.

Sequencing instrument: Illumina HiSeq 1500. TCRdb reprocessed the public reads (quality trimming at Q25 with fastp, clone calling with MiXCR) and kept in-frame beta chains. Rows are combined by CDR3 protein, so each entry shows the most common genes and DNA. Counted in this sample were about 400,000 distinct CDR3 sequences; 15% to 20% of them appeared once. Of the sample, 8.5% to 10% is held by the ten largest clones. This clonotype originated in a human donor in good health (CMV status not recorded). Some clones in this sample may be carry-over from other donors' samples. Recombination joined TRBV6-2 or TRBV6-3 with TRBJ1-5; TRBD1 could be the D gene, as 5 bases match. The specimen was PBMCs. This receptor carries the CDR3 CASSYRRRDGSNQPQHF. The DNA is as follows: TGTGCCAGCAGTTACCGCCGCCGGGACGGTAGCAATCAGCCCCAGCATTTT.